This passage covers 9 T cell receptor beta chains from one sample sequenced in a study of blood T cell repertoires in COVID-19. Here immunoSEQ multiplex PCR was the method, and the copy in TCRdb shows in-frame clones only, minus some. This sample carries approximately 74,000 clones, about 89% of them seen once, and the ten largest clones take more than 1.5%. Sequencing used peripheral blood. The receptor set was obtained from a woman aged 60 to 75 with acute or convalescent COVID-19.

The chain is built from TRBV28 and TRBJ1-2; 7 bases are shared with TRBD1. Germline values: CDR1 MDHEN, CDR2 SYDVKM. This CDR3 region has 14 residues. Losses at the gene ends were 2 bases for V and 5 bases for J; bases not matched to a gene: 5. The CDR3 loop reads CASSLPQGRYGYTF. In DNA, the CDR3 is TGTGCCAGCAGTTTACCACAGGGGCGGTATGGCTACACCTTC.

V is TRBV27 and J is TRBJ2-1, with D perhaps TRBD2 (7 bases). Germline V gene sequence: CDR1 MNHEY, CDR2 SMNVEV (reference sequence). Between the trimmed V and J ends, which lost 4 bases and 9 bases, there was a span of 13 bases. The CDR3 covers 13 residues. The CDR3 loop reads CASSYTGRAEQFF. Written as DNA, the CDR3 is TGTGCCAGCAGTTACACAGGGAGGGCTGAGCAGTTCTTC.

This chain uses TRBV6-2 or TRBV6-3 with TRBJ1-2; possible D gene TRBD1, 5 bases. V shed 2 bases and J shed 6 bases, with 7 bases lying between them. Germline-derived CDR1 and CDR2 are MNHEY and SVGEGT. This CDR3 has 12 residues. CDR3 residues: CASSYGANGYTF. CDR3 sequence (DNA): TGTGCCAGCAGTTACGGGGCAAATGGCTACACCTTC.

This clone is a singleton in its sample. The gene calls are TRBV6-5 and TRBJ2-1, with 11 bases identical to TRBD2. The CDR3 is made up of 16 amino acids. V gave up 2 bases and J gave up 7 bases; unmatched junction bases: 7. Germline lookup yields CDR1 MNHEY and CDR2 SVGAGI. The CDR3, as DNA: TGTGCCAGCAGTTACCGGGGTAGCGGGGGGGTTAATGAGCAGTTCTTC. Translating gives CASSYRGSGGVNEQFF.

The chain joins TRBV28 to TRBJ2-6, with a possible D match to TRBD1 (5 bases). Germline CDR1 reads MDHEN; CDR2 reads SYDVKM. CDR3 size: 15 residues. Deletions cut 5 bases from V and 0 bases from J, with 8 bases between. The CDR3 DNA follows: TGTGCCAGCAGTCCAACAGGCTCTGGGGCCAACGTCCTGACTTTC. Its translation: CASSPTGSGANVLTF. The full variable domain, its missing parts supplied by reference TRBV28 and TRBJ2-6, is DVKVTQSSRYLVKRTGEKVFLECVQDMDHENMFWYRQDPGLGLRLIYFSYDVKMKEKGDIPEGYSVSREKKERFSLILESASTNQTSMYLCASSPTGSGANVLTFGAGSRLTVL.

J is TRBJ2-1 and V is TRBV28; tentatively, D is TRBD1 (6 bases). Trimming shortened V by 6 bases and J by 7 bases, and 19 bases separated the two germline ends. From germline, CDR1 is MDHEN and CDR2 SYDVKM. The CDR3 is 15 residues long. CDR3: CASSNSHSGVNEQFF. For the CDR3, the DNA is TGTGCCAGCAGCAATTCCCACTCAGGGGTAAATGAGCAGTTCTTC.

The chain carries TRBV30 and TRBJ2-7; D gene unclear. Between the trimmed V and J ends, which lost 5 bases and 2 bases, there was a span of 7 bases. CDR3 size: 11 residues. Germline V CDR1 and CDR2: GTSNPN, SVGIG (reference sequence). The CDR3 region has the DNA TGTGCCTGGGCCCTAACCTACGAGCAGTACTTC. Residues: CAWALTYEQYF. Full variable domain (outside the CDR3, taken from reference TRBV30 and TRBJ2-7): SQTIHQWPATLVQPVGSPLSLECTVEGTSNPNLYWYRQAAGRGLQLLFYSVGIGQISSEVPQNLSASRPQDRQFILSSKKLLLSDSGFYLCAWALTYEQYFGPGTRLTVT.

The chain uses TRBV28 and TRBJ2-1; D uncertain. V shed 1 base and J shed 11 bases, with 15 bases lying between them. The CDR3 is 14 amino acids. Germline V lookup: CDR1 MDHEN, CDR2 SYDVKM. The CDR3 sequence: CASSLYGGARKQFF. The CDR3 DNA sequence: TGTGCCAGCAGTTTATACGGCGGCGCTCGTAAGCAGTTCTTC.

The rearrangement links TRBV11-2 to TRBJ2-7; no reliable D call. The V and J ends lost 0 bases and 2 bases respectively, with 2 bases between them. Germline lookup yields CDR1 SGHAT and CDR2 FQNNGV. This CDR3 contains 12 residues. The CDR3 nucleotides read TGTGCCAGCAGCTTAGACACCTACGAGCAGTACTTC. This gives the protein CASSLDTYEQYF.